The 21 T cell receptor beta chains below come from one sample, sequenced in a study of shared clonotypes between healthy human individuals. Terminally differentiated effector memory CD45RA+ cells were left out of the naive CD8 fraction, which was CD45RO-negative and positively selected for CCR7. This table comes from immunoSEQ multiplex PCR, and its TCRdb copy is limited to in-frame clones, with some not included. The sample has some 2,000,000 clones, about 95% seen once; the top ten hold 0.9% to 1.3%. Sequencing was performed on naive CD8+ T cells sorted from blood. The receptors stem from a man between 18 and 29 years old in good health.

In regard to this clone: Given a much more abundant clone one base away, this may be a read error. The identical CDR3 is also encoded by other nucleotide sequences in the sample. The chain links TRBV7-8 to TRBJ2-5; D unclear. V lost 1 base to trimming and J lost 4 bases, with 1 base between them. Germline values: CDR1 SGHVS, CDR2 FQNEAQ. The CDR3 consists of 11 residues. The CDR3 DNA reads as TGTGCCAGCAGCTTAGTAGAGACCCAGTACTTC. The encoded protein is CASSLVETQYF.

The J gene is TRBJ2-2, the V gene TRBV2; D is ambiguous. The CDR3 runs to 15 residues. The ends were cut back, 5 bases at V and 5 bases at J, with 15 bases in the middle. Germline lookup yields CDR1 SNHLY and CDR2 FYNNEI. Written as DNA, the CDR3 is TGTGCCAGCAGTCTTCCCGGCGTGGGTACCGGGGAGCTGTTTTTT. Protein: CASSLPGVGTGELFF.

J is TRBJ2-7 and V is TRBV7-2; no reliable D call. The ends were cut back, 2 bases at V and 2 bases at J, with 10 bases in the middle. Germline CDR1 SGHTA, CDR2 FQGNSA. This CDR3 spans 14 amino acids. The CDR3 is CASSLNGVPYEQYF. CDR3 sequence (DNA): TGTGCCAGCAGCTTAAATGGGGTCCCCTACGAGCAGTACTTC.

The chain uses TRBV6-1 and TRBJ2-3; 7 bases line up with TRBD2. V lost 1 base, J lost 1 base, and 5 bases stayed unmatched. The germline V gene encodes CDR1 MNHNS and CDR2 SASEGT. The CDR3 covers 16 residues. Here the CDR3 DNA reads TGTGCCAGCAGTGAAGAATTGGCGGGGGGCACAGATACGCAGTATTTT. Translation gives CASSEELAGGTDTQYF.

The chain is built from TRBV29-1 and TRBJ2-2; TRBD1 agrees at 12 bases. The CDR3 runs to 15 residues. Germline V gives CDR1 SQVTM, CDR2 ANQGSEA. Germline trimming cut 7 bases from V and 2 bases from J; bases unmatched to any gene: 5. The CDR3 coding sequence is TGCAGCGCGGGGACAGGGGGCGGCAACACCGGGGAGCTGTTTTTT. Translated, it gives CSAGTGGGNTGELFF.

The chain links TRBV10-1 to TRBJ2-7; 12 bases fit TRBD2. The V gene's germline CDR1 is WNHNN and CDR2 SYGVQD (reference sequence). CDR3 length equals 15 residues. J lost 4 bases, V lost 6 bases, and 7 bases had no gene match. The CDR3 loop reads CASSETSGGEYEQYF. The DNA of the CDR3 is TGCGCCAGCAGCGAGACTAGCGGGGGAGAATACGAGCAGTACTTC.

The gene calls are TRBV11-3 and TRBJ2-1; D is unclear. Per germline, CDR1 SGHNT and CDR2 YENEEA. Deletions cut 5 bases from V and 6 bases from J, with 8 bases between. The CDR3 spans 12 residues. In DNA form, the CDR3 reads TGTGCCAGCAGCCTTACACGCAATGAGCAGTTCTTC. Protein: CASSLTRNEQFF. The full variable domain, completed using reference TRBV11-3 and TRBJ2-1, is EAGVVQSPRYKIIEKKQPVAFWCNPISGHNTLYWYLQNLGQGPELLIRYENEEAVDDSQLPKDRFSAERLKGVDSTLKIQPAELGDSAVYLCASSLTRNEQFFGPGTRLTVL.

The rearrangement joins TRBV9 to TRBJ1-1; D is undetermined. With 4 bases removed from V and 5 bases from J, the gap between germline ends came to 6 bases. The CDR3 covers 11 residues. Germline V gives CDR1 SGDLS, CDR2 YYNGEE. DNA for the CDR3: TGTGCCAGCAGCCCCCAGACTGAAGCTTTCTTT. It is translated as CASSPQTEAFF. The whole variable domain, filled in from reference TRBV9 and TRBJ1-1, reads DSGVTQTPKHLITATGQRVTLRCSPRSGDLSVYWYQQSLDQGLQFLIQYYNGEERAKGNILERFSAQQFPDLHSELNLSSLELGDSALYFCASSPQTEAFFGQGTRLTVV.

The chain employs TRBV28 and TRBJ1-3, with D tentatively TRBD1 (5 bases). Germline assignment: CDR1 MDHEN and CDR2 SYDVKM. The ends were cut back, 6 bases at V and 1 base at J, with 16 bases in the middle. The CDR3 loop spans 16 amino acids. This CDR3 is CASRHPLGGSGNTIYF. CDR3 bases: TGTGCCAGCAGACATCCTTTGGGGGGTTCTGGAAACACCATATATTTT.

The genes are TRBV27 and TRBJ2-5; D possibly corresponds to TRBD2 (7 bases). The CDR3 length is 15 residues. Per the germline V gene, CDR1 is MNHEY and CDR2 is SMNVEV (reference sequence). V was trimmed by 2 bases and J by 5 bases, leaving 15 bases between them. CDR3: CASSLKWGGSETQYF. DNA for the CDR3: TGTGCCAGCAGTTTAAAGTGGGGGGGCTCGGAGACCCAGTACTTC.

This clone was found a few times. The sample holds other DNA sequences that translate to the same CDR3. This chain joins TRBV5-1 and TRBJ2-1; D is unclear. The germline gives CDR1 SGHRS, CDR2 YFSETQ. V dropped 0 bases and J dropped 7 bases, with 8 bases sitting between them. This CDR3 is built from 13 residues. The CDR3 DNA sequence: TGCGCCAGCAGCTTGGGGGCTGGAAATGAGCAGTTCTTC. Translation: CASSLGAGNEQFF.

Notes on this clone: Other DNA sequences of this sample code for an identical CDR3. The chain employs TRBV9 and TRBJ2-1, with 8 bases matching TRBD2. J lost 1 base, V lost 0 bases, and 0 bases had no gene match. This CDR3 spans 15 amino acids. In germline, CDR1 is SGDLS, CDR2 YYNGEE. The CDR3 is CASSVVAGSYNEQFF. DNA for the CDR3: TGTGCCAGCAGCGTAGTAGCGGGGTCCTACAATGAGCAGTTCTTC.

J is TRBJ1-2 and V is TRBV12-5; 7 bases match TRBD1. V trimming: 6 bases; J trimming: 4 bases; junction bases outside the gene matches: 14. CDR3 length equals 16 residues. Per the germline V gene, CDR1 is LGHNT and CDR2 is FRNRAP. DNA of the CDR3: TGTGCTAGTGGCCGTCCCCCACCTGACAGGGCCTATGGCTACACCTTC. It codes for CASGRPPPDRAYGYTF.

This chain uses TRBV5-5 with TRBJ2-7, with 13 bases matching TRBD2. Per germline, CDR1 SGHKS and CDR2 YYEKEE (reference sequence). The J segment lost 5 bases and the V segment lost 6 bases, leaving 8 bases of the junction unmatched. The CDR3 sequence is 15 residues long. The CDR3 reads CASIQLAGGPNEQYF. The CDR3 DNA reads as TGTGCCAGCATCCAACTAGCGGGAGGGCCGAACGAGCAGTACTTC. Using reference TRBV5-5 and TRBJ2-7 for the parts outside the CDR3, the full variable domain is DAGVTQSPTHLIKTRGQQVTLRCSPISGHKSVSWYQQVLGQGPQFIFQYYEKEERGRGNFPDRFSARQFPNYSSELNVNALLLGDSALYLCASIQLAGGPNEQYFGPGTRLTVT.

With respect to this clone: Other DNA sequences in the sample encode the same CDR3. The chain joins TRBV30 to TRBJ2-3; no firm D call. Germline V gene data show CDR1 as GTSNPN and CDR2 as SVGIG (reference sequence). Trimming stripped 0 bases from V and 0 bases from J, with 4 bases between. The CDR3 consists of 13 residues. CDR3 DNA: TGTGCCTGGAGTGTACTCAGCACAGATACGCAGTATTTT. Its protein product is CAWSVLSTDTQYF.

The chain combines TRBV9 with TRBJ2-3, with D possibly being TRBD2 (6 bases). In germline, CDR1 is SGDLS, CDR2 YYNGEE. The CDR3 runs to 16 residues. Trimming took 3 bases from V and 0 from J, leaving 14 bases between them. The CDR3 region has the DNA TGTGCCAGCAGCGGCGGGAAGGCCTCTAGCACAGATACGCAGTATTTT. Translated: CASSGGKASSTDTQYF.

This clone was counted once. The chain couples TRBV6-5 to TRBJ2-2; possible D gene TRBD1, 5 bases. Trimming left V 0 bases short and J 1 base short, with 6 bases between. CDR1 MNHEY and CDR2 SVGAGI come from the germline V gene. The CDR3 is 15 residues long. Written as DNA, the CDR3 is TGTGCCAGCAGTTACTCTGACAGGAACACCGGGGAGCTGTTTTTT. This codes for CASSYSDRNTGELFF.

This clone was observed once. The chain combines TRBV10-2 with TRBJ1-3; D call uncertain. Germline lookup yields CDR1 WSHSY and CDR2 SAAADI. The CDR3 runs to 16 residues. Trimming took off 0 bases at V and 2 bases at J, with 11 bases between the two ends. The CDR3 loop reads CASSESMVGAGNTIYF. Written as DNA, the CDR3 is TGCGCCAGCAGTGAGTCGATGGTCGGGGCTGGAAACACCATATATTTT.

This CDR3 reads CASSKTGSSNQPQHF. The CDR3 nucleotides read TGTGCCAGCAGCAAGACAGGGTCTAGCAATCAGCCCCAGCATTTT. The chain uses TRBV28 and TRBJ1-5; TRBD1 matches 7 bases. CDR1 is MDHEN, CDR2 SYDVKM, per germline. After removal of 6 bases from V and 0 bases from J, the junction contained 5 bases not matched to a gene. The CDR3 totals 15 residues.

This chain links TRBV29-1 with TRBJ1-3; 9 positions agree with TRBD1. J gave up 2 bases and V 4 bases, and 0 bases lay outside the gene matches. The germline V gene has CDR1 SQVTM and CDR2 ANQGSEA. This CDR3 has 13 residues. CDR3 sequence: CSVGTGAGNTIYF. In DNA, the CDR3 is TGCAGCGTTGGGACAGGGGCTGGAAACACCATATATTTT.

A remark on this clone: The sample holds other DNA sequences that translate to the same CDR3. V is TRBV4-3 and J is TRBJ1-1; D perhaps matches TRBD1 (6 bases). This CDR3 comprises 15 residues. CDR1 and CDR2 from the germline V gene are LGHNA and YSLEER. Trimming left V 0 bases short and J 0 bases short, with 8 bases between. CDR3 loop: CASSQDPGVNTEAFF. The CDR3 bases are TGCGCCAGCAGCCAAGATCCAGGGGTGAACACTGAAGCTTTCTTT.